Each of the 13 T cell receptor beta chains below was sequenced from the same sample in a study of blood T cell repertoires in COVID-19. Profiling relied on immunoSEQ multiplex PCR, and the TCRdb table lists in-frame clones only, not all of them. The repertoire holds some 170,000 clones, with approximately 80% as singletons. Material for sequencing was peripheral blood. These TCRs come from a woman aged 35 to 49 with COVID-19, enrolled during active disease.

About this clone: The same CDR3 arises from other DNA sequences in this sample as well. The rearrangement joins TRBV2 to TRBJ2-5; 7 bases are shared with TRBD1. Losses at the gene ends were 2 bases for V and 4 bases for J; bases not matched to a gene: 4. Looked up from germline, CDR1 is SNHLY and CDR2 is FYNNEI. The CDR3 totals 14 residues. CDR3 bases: TGTGCCAGCAGTGAACCGGCAGGGGGAGAGACCCAGTACTTC. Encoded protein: CASSEPAGGETQYF.

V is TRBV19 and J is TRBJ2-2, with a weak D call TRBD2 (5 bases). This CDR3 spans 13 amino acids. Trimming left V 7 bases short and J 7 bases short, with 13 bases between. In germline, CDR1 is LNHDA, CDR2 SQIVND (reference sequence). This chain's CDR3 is CASNGWRNGELFF. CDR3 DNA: TGTGCCAGTAACGGGTGGAGGAACGGGGAGCTGTTTTTT.

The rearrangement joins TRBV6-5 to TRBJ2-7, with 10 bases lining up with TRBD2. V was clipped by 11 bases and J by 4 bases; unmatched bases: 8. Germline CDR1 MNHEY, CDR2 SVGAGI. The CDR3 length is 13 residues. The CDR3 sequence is CAVRMTSGYEQYV. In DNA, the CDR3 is TGTGCCGTCCGGATGACTAGCGGGTACGAGCAGTACGTC.

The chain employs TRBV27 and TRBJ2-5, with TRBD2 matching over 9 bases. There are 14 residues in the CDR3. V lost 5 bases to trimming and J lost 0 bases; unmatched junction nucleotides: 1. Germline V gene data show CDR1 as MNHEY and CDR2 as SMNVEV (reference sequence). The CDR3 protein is CASSLAGNQETQYF. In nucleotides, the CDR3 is TGTGCCAGCAGTCTAGCGGGGAACCAAGAGACCCAGTACTTC.

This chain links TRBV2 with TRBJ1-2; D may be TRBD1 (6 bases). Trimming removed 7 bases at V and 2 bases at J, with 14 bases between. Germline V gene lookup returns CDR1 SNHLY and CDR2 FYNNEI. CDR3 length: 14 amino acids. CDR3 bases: TGTGCCAGCAAGTCGGGACACACCAACTATGGCTACACCTTC. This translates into CASKSGHTNYGYTF.

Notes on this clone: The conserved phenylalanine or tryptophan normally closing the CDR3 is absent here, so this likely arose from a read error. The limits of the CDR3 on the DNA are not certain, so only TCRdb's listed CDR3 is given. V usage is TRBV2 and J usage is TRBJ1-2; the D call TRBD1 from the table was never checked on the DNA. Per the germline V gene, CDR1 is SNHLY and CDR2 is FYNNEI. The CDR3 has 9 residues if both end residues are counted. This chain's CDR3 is CASSGTGRV.

The CDR3 region has the DNA TGTGCCAGCAGCAAAGAGGACCCGGGACAGCGAAAGTTCTTC. Translation gives CASSKEDPGQRKFF. V usage is TRBV21-1 and J usage is TRBJ2-1; the D call of TRBD1 is as the table states it, not checked on the DNA. TRBV21-1 is annotated as a pseudogene. The CDR3 length is 14 residues.

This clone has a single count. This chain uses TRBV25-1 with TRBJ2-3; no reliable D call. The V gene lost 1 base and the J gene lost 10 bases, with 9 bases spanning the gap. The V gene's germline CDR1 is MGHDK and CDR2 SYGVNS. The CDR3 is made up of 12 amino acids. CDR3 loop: CASSEFRYPQYF. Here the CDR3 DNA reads TGTGCCAGCAGTGAATTTAGATATCCGCAGTATTTT.

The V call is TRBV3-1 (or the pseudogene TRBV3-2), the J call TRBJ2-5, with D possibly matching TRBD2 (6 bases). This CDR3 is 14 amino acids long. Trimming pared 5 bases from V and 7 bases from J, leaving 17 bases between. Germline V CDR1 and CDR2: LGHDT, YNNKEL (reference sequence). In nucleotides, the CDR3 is TGTGCCAGCAGCTTCTTGGAACTAGCCCCGACCCAGTACTTC. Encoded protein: CASSFLELAPTQYF.

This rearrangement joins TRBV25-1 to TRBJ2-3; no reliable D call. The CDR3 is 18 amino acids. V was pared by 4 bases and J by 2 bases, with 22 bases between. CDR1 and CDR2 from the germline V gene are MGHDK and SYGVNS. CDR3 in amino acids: CASSVYRGADTNTDTQYF. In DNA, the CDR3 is TGTGCCAGCAGTGTGTATCGTGGAGCTGATACAAACACAGATACGCAGTATTTT.

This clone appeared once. The CDR3 loop reads CACDSAGEETQYF. The CDR3 DNA reads TGTGCCTGTGACAGTGCAGGGGAAGAGACCCAGTACTTC. V gene TRBV30 combines with J gene TRBJ2-5; a possible D gene is TRBD1 (6 bases). The CDR3 runs to 13 residues. CDR1 is GTSNPN and CDR2 is SVGIG in the germline V gene (reference sequence). The germline V and J ends were trimmed by 6 bases and 3 bases, with 14 bases remaining between them. Full variable domain (rest looked up from reference TRBV30 and TRBJ2-5): SQTIHQWPATLVQPVGSPLSLECTVEGTSNPNLYWYRQAAGRGLQLLFYSVGIGQISSEVPQNLSASRPQDRQFILSSKKLLLSDSGFYLCACDSAGEETQYFGPGTRLLVL.

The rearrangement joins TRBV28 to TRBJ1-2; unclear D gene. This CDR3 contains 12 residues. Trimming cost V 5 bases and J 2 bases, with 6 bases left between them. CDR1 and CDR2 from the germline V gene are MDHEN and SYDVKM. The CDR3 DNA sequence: TGTGCCAGCAGTCCAGGAAACTATGGCTACACCTTC. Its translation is CASSPGNYGYTF.

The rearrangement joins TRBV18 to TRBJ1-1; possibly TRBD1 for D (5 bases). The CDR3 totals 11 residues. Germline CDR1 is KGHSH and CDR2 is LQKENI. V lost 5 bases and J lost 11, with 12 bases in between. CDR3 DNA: TGTGCCAGCTCATCCGACAGCAGGGCTTTCTTT. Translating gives CASSSDSRAFF.